The 31 T cell receptor beta chains presented below share a single source sample, sequenced in a study of blood T cell repertoires in COVID-19. Profiling relied on immunoSEQ multiplex PCR, and the TCRdb table lists in-frame clones only, not all of them. The sample has some 190,000 clones, approximately 80% seen once. Source material: peripheral blood. All receptors derive from a man aged 55 to 70 with acute or convalescent COVID-19.

V gene TRBV2 combines with J gene TRBJ2-5, with TRBD2 matching 9 bases. The CDR3 runs to 17 residues. Unmatched junction bases numbered 12, after V lost 2 bases and J lost 5 bases. Per germline, CDR1 SNHLY and CDR2 FYNNEI. Here the CDR3 reads CASSELASGAGGETQYF. In nucleotides, the CDR3 is TGTGCCAGCAGTGAATTAGCTAGCGGGGCCGGGGGCGAGACCCAGTACTTC. Based on the CDR3 plus reference TRBV2 and TRBJ2-5, the full variable domain is EPEVTQTPSHQVTQMGQEVILRCVPISNHLYFYWYRQILGQKVEFLVSFYNNEISEKSEIFDDQFSVERPDGSNFTLKIRSTKLEDSAMYFCASSELASGAGGETQYFGPGTRLLVL.

The chain has TRBV5-1 and TRBJ2-1, with 12 nucleotides matching TRBD2. Per the germline V gene, CDR1 is SGHRS and CDR2 is YFSETQ. Trimming at V came to 0 bases and at J to 8 bases, leaving 6 bases not matched to a gene. This CDR3 contains 16 residues. CDR3 in DNA: TGCGCCAGCAGCTTGGTCGCACTAGCGGGGGGAGATGAGCAGTTCTTC. Its protein is CASSLVALAGGDEQFF.

The chain joins TRBV24-1 to TRBJ2-1; a weak D match, TRBD1 (6 bases). The germline gives CDR1 KGHDR, CDR2 SFDVKD. Deletions cut 4 bases from V and 6 bases from J, with 18 bases between. The length of the CDR3 is 16 residues. For the CDR3, the DNA is TGTGCCACCAGTGACGCCGGGACACGGAATACCAATGAGCAGTTCTTC. Its protein product is CATSDAGTRNTNEQFF.

The gene calls are TRBV19 and TRBJ2-7; 7 bases align to TRBD1. V gave up 4 bases and J gave up 2 bases; unmatched junction bases: 14. The CDR3 totals 17 residues. From germline, CDR1 is LNHDA and CDR2 SQIVND (reference sequence). CDR3 loop: CASSTGVVTGITYEQYF. The CDR3, as DNA: TGTGCCAGTAGTACGGGCGTCGTGACAGGGATCACCTACGAGCAGTACTTC.

This sequence joins TRBV7-3 and TRBJ2-3; D gene unclear. The CDR3 totals 13 residues. Trimming cost V 5 bases and J 1 base, with 7 bases left between them. Germline CDR1 is SGHTA and CDR2 is FQGTGA. CDR3 nucleotide sequence: TGTGCCAGCAGCAGCCCGGGCACAGATACGCAGTATTTT. Its translation: CASSSPGTDTQYF.

This chain connects TRBV6-6 to TRBJ1-2; no firm D call. Looked up from germline, CDR1 is MNHNY and CDR2 is SVGAGI (reference sequence). Trimming shortened V by 5 bases and J by 2 bases, and 15 bases separated the two germline ends. The CDR3 consists of 15 residues. This CDR3 is CASSTLIPSNYGYTF. The CDR3 DNA reads TGTGCCAGCAGTACCCTTATCCCGAGCAACTATGGCTACACCTTC.

CDR3 in amino acids: CASSPRLAGGPSYNEQFF. In DNA, the CDR3 is TGTGCCAGCAGCCCGAGACTAGCGGGAGGGCCTTCGTACAATGAGCAGTTCTTC. This chain connects TRBV7-9 to TRBJ2-1, with TRBD2 matching 14 bases. With 5 bases clipped from V and 4 bases from J, the junction kept 10 bases outside the gene matches. This CDR3 contains 18 residues. CDR1 is SEHNR and CDR2 is FQNEAQ in the germline V gene (reference sequence).

The chain couples TRBV11-2 to TRBJ1-2; D may be TRBD1 (5 bases). This CDR3 is 16 amino acids long. V lost 7 bases and J 2 bases, leaving 20 bases between the germline ends. The germline CDR1 and CDR2 sequences are SGHAT and FQNNGV. The CDR3 here is CASTVRGEQANYGYTF. The CDR3 DNA sequence: TGTGCCAGCACCGTTAGAGGTGAACAGGCCAACTATGGCTACACCTTC.

V is TRBV9 and J is TRBJ2-2; no clear D gene. CDR3 size: 13 residues. Between the trimmed V and J ends, which lost 7 bases and 8 bases, there was a span of 15 bases. Germline V gene sequence: CDR1 SGDLS, CDR2 YYNGEE. Here the CDR3 reads CASGRPLAGELFF. The CDR3 bases are TGTGCCAGCGGCCGACCGTTAGCAGGGGAGCTGTTTTTT.

The CDR3 reads CATRVAGNYEQYF. The CDR3 coding sequence is TGTGCCACAAGGGTAGCGGGAAACTACGAGCAGTACTTC. This chain links TRBV12-3 or TRBV12-4 with TRBJ2-7, with 8 nucleotides matching TRBD2. The CDR3 totals 13 residues. Trimming removed 10 bases from V and 3 bases from J; junction bases left unmatched: 8.

The V call is TRBV6-5, the J call TRBJ2-1; the D gene is possibly TRBD1 (5 bases). Germline V lookup: CDR1 MNHEY, CDR2 SVGAGI. The V and J ends lost 6 bases and 7 bases respectively, with 16 bases between them. CDR3 length: 14 amino acids. CDR3 region: CASSPGSTGNEQFF. The CDR3 region has the DNA TGTGCCAGCAGCCCCGGAAGTACAGGAAATGAGCAGTTCTTC.

This clone has a handful of counts. The rearrangement links TRBV7-8 to TRBJ1-3; D is undetermined. The CDR3 loop spans 18 amino acids. From germline, CDR1 is SGHVS and CDR2 FQNEAQ. V lost 0 bases, J lost 0 bases, and 15 bases lay in between. CDR3 sequence (DNA): TGTGCCAGCAGCTTAGCGCAAGCGAGCGGTAGCTCTGGAAACACCATATATTTT. As protein: CASSLAQASGSSGNTIYF.

The chain links TRBV3-1 (or the pseudogene TRBV3-2) to TRBJ1-1; 10 bases line up with TRBD1. The germline CDR1 and CDR2 sequences are LGHDT and YNNKEL (reference sequence). The CDR3 is made up of 14 amino acids. V lost 2 bases to trimming and J lost 5 bases; unmatched junction nucleotides: 2. The CDR3 DNA follows: TGTGCCAGCAGCCAAACGGGACAGGGGACTGAAGCTTTCTTT. The encoded protein is CASSQTGQGTEAFF.

The gene calls are TRBV18 and TRBJ1-6; 8 bases are a match to TRBD1. CDR1 KGHSH and CDR2 LQKENI come from the germline V gene. V lost 2 bases to trimming and J lost 0 bases; unmatched junction nucleotides: 6. CDR3 length: 18 residues. The CDR3 bases are TGTGCCAGCTCACCAGGGACAGGCCCCAGCTCCTATAATTCACCCCTCCACTTT. Protein: CASSPGTGPSSYNSPLHF.

The chain links TRBV7-2 to TRBJ1-2; 8 bases are a match to TRBD1. V dropped 3 bases and J dropped 6; count of bases not matched to a gene: 6. The CDR3 is made up of 14 amino acids. From germline, CDR1 is SGHTA and CDR2 FQGNSA. The CDR3 DNA follows: TGTGCCAGCAGCTTCGCCGGACAGGGACATGGCTACACCTTC. Protein: CASSFAGQGHGYTF.

The chain combines TRBV19 with TRBJ1-1; TRBD1 matches 8 bases. The length of the CDR3 is 15 residues. Germline CDR1 is LNHDA and CDR2 is SQIVND (reference sequence). The trim removed 3 bases at V and 4 bases at J, leaving 7 bases unmatched. CDR3 sequence: CASSILGQGATEAFF. The CDR3 coding sequence is TGTGCCAGTAGTATCCTTGGGCAGGGGGCCACTGAAGCTTTCTTT. Based on the CDR3 plus reference TRBV19 and TRBJ1-1, the full variable domain is DGGITQSPKYLFRKEGQNVTLSCEQNLNHDAMYWYRQDPGQGLRLIYYSQIVNDFQKGDIAEGYSVSREKKESFPLTVTSAQKNPTAFYLCASSILGQGATEAFFGQGTRLTVV.

J is TRBJ2-3 and V is TRBV9; a weak D match, TRBD2 (6 bases). V was cut by 0 bases and J by 0 bases, with 8 bases left in between. Germline-derived CDR1 and CDR2 are SGDLS and YYNGEE. This CDR3 contains 15 residues. Here the CDR3 DNA reads TGTGCCAGCAGCGTAGGGCTAGCGAGCACAGATACGCAGTATTTT. This sequence encodes CASSVGLASTDTQYF.

The chain links TRBV3-1 (or the pseudogene TRBV3-2) to TRBJ1-2; D may be TRBD1 (5 bases). CDR3 length: 15 amino acids. V lost 4 bases and J lost 2, with 14 bases in between. Germline assignment: CDR1 LGHDT and CDR2 YNNKEL (reference sequence). The CDR3 here is CASSLRRDSNYGYTF. CDR3 DNA sequence: TGTGCCAGCAGCCTGCGCCGGGACTCGAACTATGGCTACACCTTC.

The V and J genes are TRBV7-2 and TRBJ2-1; 11 bases line up with TRBD2. The CDR3 runs 15 residues. The germline V gene has CDR1 SGHTA and CDR2 FQGNSA. V shed 4 bases, J shed 4 bases, and the junction held 3 bases outside the gene matches. The CDR3 nucleotides read TGTGCCAGCAGCTCACGACTAGCGGGGTACAATGAGCAGTTCTTC. Translation: CASSSRLAGYNEQFF.

This chain joins TRBV24-1 and TRBJ1-1; a possible D gene is TRBD1 (5 bases). The V gene's germline CDR1 is KGHDR and CDR2 SFDVKD. The CDR3 extends over 12 amino acids. V lost 5 bases to trimming and J lost 13 bases, with 16 bases between them. CDR3 nucleotide sequence: TGTGCCACCAGTGCGGATTGGGGGACTTTTTTCTTT. Its translation: CATSADWGTFFF.

The chain employs TRBV30 and TRBJ2-7; 9 nucleotides line up with TRBD1. CDR1 is GTSNPN and CDR2 is SVGIG in the germline V gene (reference sequence). This CDR3 region has 15 residues. V lost 3 bases to trimming and J lost 6 bases; unmatched junction nucleotides: 12. Here the CDR3 reads CAWRRTGVGLIEQYF. Written as DNA, the CDR3 is TGTGCCTGGAGAAGGACAGGGGTGGGTTTAATCGAGCAGTACTTC.

This clone is a singleton in its sample. This chain joins TRBV2 and TRBJ2-2; TRBD1 is a possible D gene (6 bases). The V and J ends lost 4 bases and 6 bases respectively, with 12 bases between them. This CDR3 is 14 amino acids long. Per the germline V gene, CDR1 is SNHLY and CDR2 is FYNNEI. CDR3 nucleotide sequence: TGTGCCAGCAGTGGGGACACCCTTTCCGGGGAGCTGTTTTTT. Protein product: CASSGDTLSGELFF.

The chain combines TRBV27 with TRBJ2-7; D unclear. The germline V and J ends were trimmed by 4 bases and 3 bases, with 4 bases remaining between them. In germline, CDR1 is MNHEY, CDR2 SMNVEV (reference sequence). This CDR3 is 11 amino acids long. For the CDR3, the DNA is TGTGCCAGCAGTTCCGGCTACGAGCAGTACTTC. Amino acid sequence: CASSSGYEQYF.

This clone was seen only once. Here the CDR3 reads CASRSGTGDGEQYF. The CDR3 nucleotides read TGTGCCAGCCGAAGCGGGACAGGGGACGGCGAGCAGTACTTC. This chain connects TRBV9 to TRBJ2-7; TRBD1 aligns across 10 bases. Per germline, CDR1 SGDLS and CDR2 YYNGEE. V lost 7 bases, J lost 6 bases, and 10 bases stayed unmatched. The CDR3 covers 14 residues.

The V and J genes are TRBV9 and TRBJ2-2; 7 nucleotides line up with TRBD2. Germline CDR1 reads SGDLS; CDR2 reads YYNGEE. The CDR3 totals 16 residues. V lost 0 bases and J lost 6; bases outside the gene matches: 8. CDR3 bases: TGTGCCAGCAGCGTAGGGACTAGGATGGTCTCCGGGGAGCTGTTTTTT. Its protein product is CASSVGTRMVSGELFF.

The V and J genes are TRBV25-1 and TRBJ2-2; D might be TRBD2 (6 bases). There are 15 residues in the CDR3. CDR1 MGHDK and CDR2 SYGVNS come from the germline V gene. The V gene lost 6 bases and the J gene lost 2 bases, with 13 bases spanning the gap. CDR3 DNA: TGTGCCAGCAGCGAGGAGGGCCTAAACACCGGGGAGCTGTTTTTT. It specifies CASSEEGLNTGELFF. Full variable domain (missing parts from reference TRBV25-1 and TRBJ2-2): EADIYQTPRYLVIGTGKKITLECSQTMGHDKMYWYQQDPGMELHLIHYSYGVNSTEKGDLSSESTVSRIRTEHFPLTLESARPSHTSQYLCASSEEGLNTGELFFGEGSRLTVL.

V usage is TRBV30 and J usage is TRBJ2-1, with 10 bases fitting TRBD1. CDR1 and CDR2 (germline): GTSNPN, SVGIG (reference sequence). This CDR3 has 14 residues. Trimming cost V 5 bases and J 7 bases; bases outside gene matches: 8. This CDR3 reads CAWDRDRGMNEQFF. Written as DNA, the CDR3 is TGTGCCTGGGACCGGGACAGGGGAATGAATGAGCAGTTCTTC.

This clone appeared a single time. The chain has TRBV2 and TRBJ2-7; TRBD1 agrees at 8 bases. The V gene end was trimmed by 4 bases and the J gene end by 6 bases; junction bases not matched to a gene: 5. The germline CDR1 and CDR2 sequences are SNHLY and FYNNEI. The CDR3 loop spans 13 amino acids. The CDR3 here is CASSVQGAREQYF. The CDR3, as DNA: TGTGCCAGCAGTGTCCAGGGGGCACGCGAGCAGTACTTC.

This clone was seen only once. The rearrangement uses TRBV11-1 and TRBJ2-5; TRBD2 matches 11 bases. CDR3 length: 15 amino acids. V trimming: 5 bases; J trimming: 3 bases; junction bases outside the gene matches: 5. Germline V gives CDR1 SGHAT, CDR2 FQDESV (reference sequence). The CDR3 DNA reads TGTGCCAGCAGCCAACCGGGACTAGCGGAAGAGACCCAGTACTTC. Translation: CASSQPGLAEETQYF.

This chain uses TRBV7-9 with TRBJ1-5; D ambiguous. The V and J ends lost 5 bases and 2 bases respectively, with 10 bases between them. Looked up from germline, CDR1 is SEHNR and CDR2 is FQNEAQ (reference sequence). The CDR3 has 14 amino acids. In DNA form, the CDR3 reads TGTGCCAGCAGCCCAGACTCGGGCAATCAGCCCCAGCATTTT. This gives the protein CASSPDSGNQPQHF. The full variable domain, with the rest looked up from reference TRBV7-9 and TRBJ1-5, is DTGVSQNPRHKITKRGQNVTFRCDPISEHNRLYWYRQTLGQGPEFLTYFQNEAQLEKSRLLSDRFSAERPKGSFSTLEIQRTEQGDSAMYLCASSPDSGNQPQHFGDGTRLSIL.

The chain recombines TRBV6-6 with TRBJ1-5; D not resolved. Germline V gene lookup returns CDR1 MNHNY and CDR2 SVGAGI (reference sequence). V shed 9 bases and J shed 0 bases, with 12 bases lying between them. This CDR3 has 14 amino acids. The CDR3 sequence: CASGPGYSNQPQHF. The CDR3 coding sequence is TGTGCCAGTGGACCGGGATATAGCAATCAGCCCCAGCATTTT.